A single sample is the source of the 23 T cell receptor beta chains below, sequenced in a study of blood T cell repertoires in COVID-19. Some clones are missing from TCRdb's copy, which holds only in-frame ones; the method was immunoSEQ multiplex PCR. The sample yields about 200,000 clones, roughly 80% seen once. The sequencing input was peripheral blood. The receptors derive from a woman over 75 with acute or convalescent COVID-19.

The sample holds a few counts of this clone. J is TRBJ1-1 and V is TRBV12-2; the table's TRBD1 call for D was not verified on the DNA. TRBV12-2 is a listed pseudogene. The CDR3 runs to 16 residues. CDR3 region: CASRLDVGDRGPEAFF. The CDR3 bases are TGTGCAAGTCGCTTAGACGTTGGGGACAGGGGGCCTGAAGCTTTCTTT.

This rearrangement joins TRBV4-2 to TRBJ2-7, with no clear D. There are 13 residues in the CDR3. V was pared by 0 bases and J by 5 bases, with 8 bases between. CDR1 and CDR2 (germline): LGHNA, YNFKEQ. The CDR3 DNA follows: TGTGCCAGCAGCCAAGATCTGAGAAACGAGCAGTACTTC. Encoded protein: CASSQDLRNEQYF.

The chain recombines TRBV10-2 with TRBJ2-3, with D possibly matching TRBD2 (6 bases). The CDR3 is 15 residues long. Between the trimmed V and J ends, which lost 3 bases and 1 base, there was a span of 11 bases. Germline loops: CDR1 WSHSY, CDR2 SAAADI. The CDR3 protein is CASSEGVAGTDTQYF. In DNA form, the CDR3 reads TGCGCCAGCAGTGAAGGGGTAGCGGGCACAGATACGCAGTATTTT.

The chain combines TRBV4-2 with TRBJ2-5, with D perhaps TRBD2 (5 bases). The CDR3 runs to 13 residues. Per germline, CDR1 LGHNA and CDR2 YNFKEQ. Trimming stripped 4 bases from V and 5 bases from J, with 11 bases between. CDR3 protein: CASSPERRETQYF. The DNA of the CDR3 is TGTGCCAGCAGCCCCGAGAGGAGGGAGACCCAGTACTTC.

The V and J genes are TRBV5-1 and TRBJ2-3, with 12 bases lining up with TRBD2. J lost 3 bases, V lost 3 bases, and 5 bases had no gene match. The CDR3 consists of 16 residues. Germline CDR1 reads SGHRS; CDR2 reads YFSETQ. The CDR3 here is CASSSTSGSDTDTQYF. In DNA, the CDR3 is TGCGCCAGCAGCTCGACTAGCGGGAGTGATACAGATACGCAGTATTTT.

This clone came up once. V gene TRBV5-1 combines with J gene TRBJ2-1; 8 bases line up with TRBD1. V was clipped by 1 base and J by 14 bases; unmatched bases: 14. Germline V CDR1 and CDR2: SGHRS, YFSETQ. This CDR3 spans 15 amino acids. The CDR3 region has the DNA TGCGCCAGCAGCTTGACAGGGGGGACCGGGACCACGAAGTTCTTC. It is translated as CASSLTGGTGTTKFF.

The rearrangement uses TRBV12-3 or TRBV12-4 and TRBJ1-5; perhaps TRBD1 as D (5 bases). V was cut by 6 bases and J by 4 bases, with 7 bases left in between. The CDR3 length is 12 residues. DNA of the CDR3: TGTGCCAGCAGGCGGACAAATCAGCCCCAGCATTTT. Its translation: CASRRTNQPQHF.

This chain joins TRBV3-1 (or the pseudogene TRBV3-2) and TRBJ2-7, with 10 bases lining up with TRBD2. The CDR3 sequence is 16 residues long. Trimming took 4 bases from V and 5 from J; bases not matched to a gene: 11. The germline gives CDR1 LGHDT, CDR2 YNNKEL (reference sequence). The CDR3: CASSPPSGSYSHEQYF. The CDR3 DNA follows: TGTGCCAGCAGCCCCCCTAGCGGGAGCTATTCCCACGAGCAGTACTTC.

This chain links TRBV6-5 with TRBJ2-2; TRBD1 matches 8 bases. V lost 0 bases, J lost 4 bases, and 4 bases stayed unmatched. CDR3 length equals 16 residues. Germline CDR1 and CDR2: MNHEY and SVGAGI. The CDR3 spells CASSYSWTGTTGELFF. The CDR3, as DNA: TGTGCCAGCAGTTACTCGTGGACAGGGACCACCGGGGAGCTGTTTTTT.

The chain uses TRBV19 and TRBJ1-2; 7 nucleotides align to TRBD1. V shed 6 bases and J 7 bases; nucleotides not matched to a gene: 11. In germline, CDR1 is LNHDA, CDR2 SQIVND (reference sequence). CDR3 length: 14 residues. CDR3 DNA sequence: TGTGCCAGTAGCCCAACAGGGGATAGGAGTGGCTACACCTTC. Translation gives CASSPTGDRSGYTF.

This chain links TRBV4-2 with TRBJ2-2; TRBD2 agrees at 12 bases. Germline CDR1 LGHNA, CDR2 YNFKEQ. This CDR3 is built from 23 residues. J was trimmed by 4 bases and V by 1 base; bases with no gene match: 22. CDR3 DNA: TGTGCCAGCAGCCAAGCTCTCCCCATCTCCCCTAGCGGGAGGGCCCGAGGCACCGGGGAGCTGTTTTTT. This gives the protein CASSQALPISPSGRARGTGELFF.

The chain links TRBV7-6 to TRBJ1-2, with D possibly TRBD1 on 6 matching bases. CDR3 length equals 16 residues. CDR1 is SGHVS and CDR2 is FNYEAQ in the germline V gene. Trimming stripped 6 bases from V and 4 bases from J, with 21 bases between. CDR3 in amino acids: CASSSVRTDRGYGYTF. The CDR3 DNA reads TGTGCCAGCAGTTCAGTAAGGACAGACCGGGGCTATGGCTACACCTTC.

This chain joins TRBV19 and TRBJ2-2; possible D gene TRBD1, 6 bases. The germline V gene encodes CDR1 LNHDA and CDR2 SQIVND (reference sequence). V lost 5 bases and J 5 bases, leaving 18 bases between the germline ends. The CDR3 is made up of 16 amino acids. Here the CDR3 reads CASSPRQAPLTGELFF. As DNA, the CDR3 is TGTGCCAGTAGTCCACGACAGGCGCCCTTGACCGGGGAGCTGTTTTTT. The full variable domain, completed using reference TRBV19 and TRBJ2-2, is DGGITQSPKYLFRKEGQNVTLSCEQNLNHDAMYWYRQDPGQGLRLIYYSQIVNDFQKGDIAEGYSVSREKKESFPLTVTSAQKNPTAFYLCASSPRQAPLTGELFFGEGSRLTVL.

The chain employs TRBV9 and TRBJ2-2; D is uncertain. Germline CDR1 is SGDLS and CDR2 is YYNGEE. The CDR3 spans 12 residues. V was shortened by 9 bases and J by 1 base, with 7 bases between the two germline ends. This CDR3 is CATSGNTGELFF. The CDR3 DNA follows: TGTGCCACCTCCGGGAACACCGGGGAGCTGTTTTTT.

The chain employs TRBV6-4 and TRBJ2-3; 9 nucleotides align to TRBD1. CDR1 and CDR2 (germline): MRHNA, SNTAGT. CDR3 length: 16 amino acids. With 2 bases clipped from V and 4 bases from J, the junction kept 7 bases outside the gene matches. The CDR3 nucleotides read TGTGCCAGCAGTGACGATCGGACAGGGGTTTCAGATACGCAGTATTTT. This translates into CASSDDRTGVSDTQYF.

The V and J genes are TRBV12-5 and TRBJ2-5, with 11 bases lining up with TRBD2. The CDR3 has 15 residues. With V trimmed by 5 bases and J by 2 bases, 4 bases remained unmatched. CDR1 is LGHNT and CDR2 is FRNRAP in the germline V gene. The CDR3 coding sequence is TGTGCTAGTGGTCGGACTAGCGGGCCTCAAGAGACCCAGTACTTC. Its protein is CASGRTSGPQETQYF.

The CDR3 is CASSLPGTSHFTDTQYF. CDR3 DNA sequence: TGTGCCAGCAGCTTGCCCGGGACTAGCCACTTCACAGATACGCAGTATTTT. The rearrangement links TRBV5-4 to TRBJ2-3; TRBD2 agrees at 9 bases. In germline, CDR1 is SGHNT, CDR2 YYREEE (reference sequence). Trimming cost V 1 base and J 2 bases; bases outside gene matches: 8. The CDR3 sequence is 17 residues long. Full variable domain (outside the CDR3, taken from reference TRBV5-4 and TRBJ2-3): ETGVTQSPTHLIKTRGQQVTLRCSSQSGHNTVSWYQQALGQGPQFIFQYYREEENGRGNFPPRFSGLQFPNYSSELNVNALELDDSALYLCASSLPGTSHFTDTQYFGPGTRLTVL.

The J gene is TRBJ1-1, the V gene TRBV19; D gene uncertain. V shed 4 bases and J shed 1 base, with 16 bases lying between them. The CDR3 has 16 amino acids. Germline V gives CDR1 LNHDA, CDR2 SQIVND (reference sequence). In nucleotides, the CDR3 is TGTGCCAGTAGTACGGAGAGGGTAGGAAAGAACACTGAAGCTTTCTTT. Its translation: CASSTERVGKNTEAFF.

Only a few counts were recorded for this clone. The chain employs TRBV2 and TRBJ1-3, with a possible D match to TRBD1 (5 bases). This CDR3 is 14 amino acids long. V lost 4 bases and J 4 bases, leaving 11 bases between the germline ends. CDR1 is SNHLY, CDR2 FYNNEI, per germline. CDR3 nucleotide sequence: TGTGCCAGCAGTGTGGACATCGAGGGAAACACCATATATTTT. Its translation: CASSVDIEGNTIYF. Combining the CDR3 with reference TRBV2 and TRBJ1-3 gives the whole variable domain EPEVTQTPSHQVTQMGQEVILRCVPISNHLYFYWYRQILGQKVEFLVSFYNNEISEKSEIFDDQFSVERPDGSNFTLKIRSTKLEDSAMYFCASSVDIEGNTIYFGEGSWLTVV.

The V call is TRBV28, the J call TRBJ2-7; TRBD2 matches at 9 bases. Trimming took 2 bases from V and 2 from J; bases not matched to a gene: 7. The CDR3 loop spans 16 amino acids. Germline-derived CDR1 and CDR2 are MDHEN and SYDVKM. Here the CDR3 DNA reads TGTGCCAGCAGTTTAATTTTAGCGGGGGCGACCTACGAGCAGTACTTC. It is translated as CASSLILAGATYEQYF.

The chain combines TRBV12-3 or TRBV12-4 with TRBJ2-2; D unresolved. V lost 8 bases to trimming and J lost 1 base, with 5 bases between them. CDR3 size: 12 residues. The CDR3 DNA reads TGTGCCAGCGCAGGGAACACCGGGGAGCTGTTTTTT. The encoded protein is CASAGNTGELFF.

V is TRBV19 and J is TRBJ2-2; the match to TRBD1 covers 9 bases. CDR3 length: 14 residues. Germline assignment: CDR1 LNHDA and CDR2 SQIVND (reference sequence). V lost 8 bases, J lost 3 bases, and 4 bases stayed unmatched. The CDR3 loop is CASSGTGYTGELFF. The CDR3 DNA reads TGTGCCAGTTCCGGGACAGGGTACACCGGGGAGCTGTTTTTT.

The CDR3 DNA follows: TGTGCCAGCAGCATTACCGCTATGAGCTCCTACGAGCAGTACTTC. This translates into CASSITAMSSYEQYF. The chain combines TRBV5-4 with TRBJ2-7; D ambiguous. V lost 4 bases and J lost 0, with 14 bases in between. This CDR3 has 15 amino acids. Germline CDR1 reads SGHNT; CDR2 reads YYREEE (reference sequence).